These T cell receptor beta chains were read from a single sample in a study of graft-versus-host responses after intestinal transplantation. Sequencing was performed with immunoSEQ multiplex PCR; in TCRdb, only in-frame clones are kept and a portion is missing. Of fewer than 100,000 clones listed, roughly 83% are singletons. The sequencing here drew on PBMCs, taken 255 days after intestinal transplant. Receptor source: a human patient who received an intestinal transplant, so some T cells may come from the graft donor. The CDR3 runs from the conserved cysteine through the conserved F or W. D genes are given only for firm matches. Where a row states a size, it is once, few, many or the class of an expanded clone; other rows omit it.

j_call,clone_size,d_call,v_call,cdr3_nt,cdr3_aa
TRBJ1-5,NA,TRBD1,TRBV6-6,TGTGCCAGCAGTAACAGGGGGCAAAGCAATCAGCCCCAGCATTTT,CASSNRGQSNQPQHF
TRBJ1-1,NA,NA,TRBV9,TGTGCCAGCAGCGTAGTAGTAGGGAACGGTGAAGCTTTCTTT,CASSVVVGNGEAFF
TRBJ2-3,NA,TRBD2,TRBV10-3,TGTGCCATCAGTCCAGGACTAGCGGCCACAGATACGCAGTATTTT,CAISPGLAATDTQYF
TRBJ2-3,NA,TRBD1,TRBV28,TGTGCCAGCAGTGACACAGGGGGGTACGGGGATTTCACAGATACGCAGTATTTT,CASSDTGGYGDFTDTQYF
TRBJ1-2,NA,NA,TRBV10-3,TGTGCCACCACACAGGACCTTTACTATGGCTACACCTTC,CATTQDLYYGYTF
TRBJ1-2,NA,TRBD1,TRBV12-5,TGTGCTAGTGGTTTGGCCGGGACAGGGGGCTATGGCTACACCTTC,CASGLAGTGGYGYTF
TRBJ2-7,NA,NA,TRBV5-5,TGTGCCAGCAGTTCCGAACCAAGCTCCTACGAGCAGTACTTC,CASSSEPSSYEQYF
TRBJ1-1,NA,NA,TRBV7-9,TGTGCCAGCAGCTCGAACCACATCCAGAGCAGATTGAACACTGAAGCTTTCTTT,CASSSNHIQSRLNTEAFF
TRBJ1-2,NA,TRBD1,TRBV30,TGTGCCTGGAGCCAGACCAGGGGGGGATATGGCTACACCTTC,CAWSQTRGGYGYTF
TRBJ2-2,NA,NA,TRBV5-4,TGTGCCAGCAGCTTGGGGGTCCCATCCGGGGAGCTGTTTTTT,CASSLGVPSGELFF
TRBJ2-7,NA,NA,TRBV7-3,TGTGCCAGCAGCCAAGGGGCAAGGGAGCAGTACTTC,CASSQGAREQYF
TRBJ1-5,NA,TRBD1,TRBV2,TGTGCCAGCAGTGAAGGGACAGGGTTTAGTCAGCCCCAGCATTTT,CASSEGTGFSQPQHF
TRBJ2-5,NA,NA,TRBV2,TGTGCCAGCAGTCGAACCTTCCAAGAGACCCAGTACTTC,CASSRTFQETQYF
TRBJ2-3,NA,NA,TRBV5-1,TGCGCCAGCAGCTTGGGGGCTTCTCTCTTCACAGATACGCAGTATTTT,CASSLGASLFTDTQYF
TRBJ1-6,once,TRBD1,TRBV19,TGTGCCAGTACTTGGGACAGTACTATTGGTTCACCCCTCCACTTT,CASTWDSTIGSPLHF
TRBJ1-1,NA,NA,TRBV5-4,TGTGCCAGCAGCTTGGTAGGGCAGGTTGAAGCTTTCTTT,CASSLVGQVEAFF
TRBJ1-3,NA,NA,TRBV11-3,TGTGCCAGCAGCTCTGGGGGGTATGGAAACACCATATATTTT,CASSSGGYGNTIYF
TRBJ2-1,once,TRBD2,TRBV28,TGTGCCAGCAGTTTATTAGCGGGCCGGGATGAGCAGTTCTTC,CASSLLAGRDEQFF
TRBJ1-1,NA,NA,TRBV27,TGTGCCAGCAGGCCTATTGGGGGCCAGAACACTGAAGCTTTCTTT,CASRPIGGQNTEAFF
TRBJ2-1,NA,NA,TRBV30,TGTGCCTGGGGGGAGTCCTACAATGAGCAGTTCTTC,CAWGESYNEQFF
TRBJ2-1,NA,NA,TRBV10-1,TGCGCCAGCAGCCTCGCTATTGGGTCTTCCTACAATGAGCAGTTCTTC,CASSLAIGSSYNEQFF
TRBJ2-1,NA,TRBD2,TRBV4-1,TGCGCCAGCAGCCAAGACCGGGGGGTATACAATGAGCAGTTCTTC,CASSQDRGVYNEQFF
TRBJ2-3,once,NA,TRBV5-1,TGCGCCAGCAGCTCCCCCCAACCGGGACCGATGATGGGGGCAGATACGCAGTATTTT,CASSSPQPGPMMGADTQYF
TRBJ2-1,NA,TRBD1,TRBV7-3,TGTGCCAGCAGCTTTAACCCGGGACAGCCTTACAATGAGCAGTTCTTC,CASSFNPGQPYNEQFF
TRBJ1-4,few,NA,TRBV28,TGTGCCAGCAGTAAACGTTACGCCAGTGAAAAACTGTTTTTT,CASSKRYASEKLFF
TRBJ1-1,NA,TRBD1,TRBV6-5,TGTGCCAGCAGTCGGACAGGGGGCGTTGGCACTGAAGCTTTCTTT,CASSRTGGVGTEAFF
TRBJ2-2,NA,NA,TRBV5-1,TGCGCCAGCAGCTTGGAATTGGGGGGAACCGGGGAGCTGTTTTTT,CASSLELGGTGELFF
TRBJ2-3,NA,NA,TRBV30,TGTGCCTGGAGTTACGGAGCACCAGATACGCAGTATTTT,CAWSYGAPDTQYF
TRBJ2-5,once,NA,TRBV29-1,TGCAGCGTTGTGGTCGTACGTGGTGGGGCCCGCTCCAAAGAGACCCAGTACTTC,CSVVVVRGGARSKETQYF
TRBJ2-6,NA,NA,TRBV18,TGTGCCAGCTCACCACAGGGAAGCTCTGGGGCCAACGTCCTGACTTTC,CASSPQGSSGANVLTF
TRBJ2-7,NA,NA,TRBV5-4,TGTGCCAGCAGCTTGGCCCCCTACGAGCAGTACTTC,CASSLAPYEQYF
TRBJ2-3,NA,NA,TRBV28,TGTGCCACCGAAGGACCATCTGGGGCAGATACGCAGTATTTT,CATEGPSGADTQYF
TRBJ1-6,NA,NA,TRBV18,TGTGCCAGCTCACCATCCGACAGCTTTAATTCACCCCTCCACTTT,CASSPSDSFNSPLHF
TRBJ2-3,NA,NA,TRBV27,TGTGCCAGCAGTTTATCGCGGGGCACAGATACGCAGTATTTT,CASSLSRGTDTQYF
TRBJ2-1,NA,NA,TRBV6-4,TGTGCCAGCAGGAGCCGCTCCTACAATGAGCAGTTCTTC,CASRSRSYNEQFF
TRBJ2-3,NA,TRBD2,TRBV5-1,TGCGCCAGCAGTTTAGCGGGGGGCACAGATACGCAGTATTTT,CASSLAGGTDTQYF
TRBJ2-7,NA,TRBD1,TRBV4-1,TGCGCCAGCAGCCACCCGGGACAGGGGGCAGGGGAGCAGTACTTC,CASSHPGQGAGEQYF
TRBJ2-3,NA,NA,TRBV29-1,TGCAGCGTAGTTAAGGGGACAGATACGCAGTATTTT,CSVVKGTDTQYF
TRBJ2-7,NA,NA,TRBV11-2,TGTGCCAGCAGCTTAGTAGGGCAGTCCCCCTCCTACGAGCAGTACTTC,CASSLVGQSPSYEQYF
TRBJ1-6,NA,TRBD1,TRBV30,TGTGCCTGGAGTGTGGGACAGCGGGGTTCACCCCTCCACTTT,CAWSVGQRGSPLHF
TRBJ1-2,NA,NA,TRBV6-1,TGTGCCAGCAGTGCCCTGGGGGGTGGAAACTATGGCTACACCTTC,CASSALGGGNYGYTF
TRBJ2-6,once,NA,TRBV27,TGTGCCAGCAGTCAGGGGACTGGGGCCAACGTCCTGACTTTC,CASSQGTGANVLTF
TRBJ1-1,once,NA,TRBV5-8,TGTGCCAGCAGCCCCGGGGGGTCACACGGCACTGAAGCTTTCTTT,CASSPGGSHGTEAFF
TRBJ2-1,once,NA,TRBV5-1,TGCGCCAGCACGGGGAGCTCCTACAATGAGCAGTTCTTC,CASTGSSYNEQFF
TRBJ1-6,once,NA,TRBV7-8,TGTGCCAGCAGCTTAGAAGACCCCGGGGGACCCCTCCACTTT,CASSLEDPGGPLHF
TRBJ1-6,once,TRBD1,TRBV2,TGTGCCAGCAGTGAAGTAGGGACAGCTTCACCCCTCCACTTT,CASSEVGTASPLHF
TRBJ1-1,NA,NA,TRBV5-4,TGTGCCAGCAGCTTGATCCCTGACAGCGGGACTGAAGCTTTCTTT,CASSLIPDSGTEAFF
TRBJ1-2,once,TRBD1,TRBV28,TGTGCCAGCAGTTCGGGACAGGGCTATGGCTACACCTTC,CASSSGQGYGYTF
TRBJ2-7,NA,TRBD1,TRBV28,TGTGCCAGCAGACAACAGGGGATTAGGCCCCCCTACGAGCAGTACTTC,CASRQQGIRPPYEQYF
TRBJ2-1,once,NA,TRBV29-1,TGCAGCGTTGTCTTCTCTGCGTACCATGAGCAGTTCTTC,CSVVFSAYHEQFF
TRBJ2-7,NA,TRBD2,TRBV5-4,TGTGCCAGCAGCTTGTTCGGGGGGAGCTCCTACGAGCAGTACTTC,CASSLFGGSSYEQYF
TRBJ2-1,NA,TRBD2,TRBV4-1,TGCGCCAGCAGACGGGTTAGCGGGGGGGACCGCAATGAGCAGTTCTTC,CASRRVSGGDRNEQFF
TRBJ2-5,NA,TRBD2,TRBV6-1,TGTGCCAGCAGTCCCACTAGCGGTGAAGAGACCCAGTACTTC,CASSPTSGEETQYF